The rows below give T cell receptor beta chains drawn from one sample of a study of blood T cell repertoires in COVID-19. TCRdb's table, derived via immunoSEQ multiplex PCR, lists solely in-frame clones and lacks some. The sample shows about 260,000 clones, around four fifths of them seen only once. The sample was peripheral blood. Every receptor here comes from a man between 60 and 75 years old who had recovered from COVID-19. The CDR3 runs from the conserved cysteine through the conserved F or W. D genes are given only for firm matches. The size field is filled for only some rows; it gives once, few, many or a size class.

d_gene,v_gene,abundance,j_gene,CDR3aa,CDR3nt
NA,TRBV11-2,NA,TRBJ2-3,CASMLRSTDTQYF,TGTGCCAGCATGCTCAGAAGCACAGATACGCAGTATTTT
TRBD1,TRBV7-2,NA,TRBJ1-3,CASSSGQVGNTIYF,TGTGCCAGCAGCTCCGGACAGGTTGGAAACACCATATATTTT
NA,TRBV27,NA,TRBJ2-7,CASSLQESYEQYF,TGTGCCAGCAGTCTACAGGAATCCTACGAGCAGTACTTC
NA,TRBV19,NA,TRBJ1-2,CASSDRSYGYTF,TGTGCCAGTAGTGACAGGAGCTATGGCTACACCTTC
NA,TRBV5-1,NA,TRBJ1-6,CASSISGDAGSPLHF,TGCGCCAGCAGCATTTCGGGGGATGCGGGTTCACCCCTCCACTTT
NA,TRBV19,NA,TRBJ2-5,CASSIDARGRAQYF,TGTGCCAGTAGTATAGACGCCAGGGGAAGGGCCCAGTACTTC
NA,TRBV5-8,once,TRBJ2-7,CASSFWGRGYEQYF,TGTGCCAGCAGCTTCTGGGGTCGGGGGTACGAGCAGTACTTC
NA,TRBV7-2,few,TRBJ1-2,CASSRTNYGYTF,TGTGCCAGCAGTCGTACTAACTATGGCTACACCTTC
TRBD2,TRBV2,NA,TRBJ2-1,CASSQRESSYNEQFF,TGTGCCAGCAGTCAGCGGGAGAGCTCCTACAATGAGCAGTTCTTC
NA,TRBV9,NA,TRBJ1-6,CASSVEGAGSPLHF,TGTGCCAGCAGCGTAGAAGGGGCAGGATCACCCCTCCACTTT
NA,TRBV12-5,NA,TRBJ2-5,CASGTPGSGGQETQYF,TGTGCTAGTGGCACCCCGGGCAGCGGAGGCCAAGAGACCCAGTACTTC
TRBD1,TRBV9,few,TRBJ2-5,CASSTRQGQETQYF,TGTGCCAGCAGCACCAGACAGGGCCAAGAGACCCAGTACTTC
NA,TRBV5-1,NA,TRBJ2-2,CASSETGINTGELFF,TGCGCCAGCAGCGAAACAGGGATTAACACCGGGGAGCTGTTTTTT
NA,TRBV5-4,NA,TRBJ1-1,CASSLPGRNTEAFF,TGTGCCAGCAGCTTGCCGGGGAGGAACACTGAAGCTTTCTTT
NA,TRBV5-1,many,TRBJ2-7,CASSLGGRREQYF,TGCGCCAGCAGCTTGGGAGGGCGACGGGAGCAGTACTTC
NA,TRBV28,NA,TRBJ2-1,CASTTRRGGSYNEQFF,TGTGCCAGCACCACCCGGAGGGGTGGTTCCTACAATGAGCAGTTCTTC
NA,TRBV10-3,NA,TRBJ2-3,CATGVAGRGSSDTQYF,TGTGCCACCGGGGTGGCGGGCAGGGGAAGTTCAGATACGCAGTATTTT
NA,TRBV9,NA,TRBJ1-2,CASSDRRGAGGNYGYTF,TGTGCCAGCAGCGACAGGAGGGGCGCAGGAGGAAACTATGGCTACACCTTC
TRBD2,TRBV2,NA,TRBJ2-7,CASSESAGSYEQYF,TGTGCCAGCAGTGAATCAGCGGGGTCCTACGAGCAGTACTTC
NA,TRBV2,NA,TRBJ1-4,CASRRADEKLFF,TGTGCCAGCAGGAGGGCAGATGAAAAACTGTTTTTT
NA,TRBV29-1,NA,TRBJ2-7,CSVALGALEQYF,TGCAGCGTTGCGTTGGGGGCCCTTGAGCAGTACTTC
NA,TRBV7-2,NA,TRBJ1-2,CASSFSPVTRNYGYTF,TGTGCCAGCAGCTTTTCCCCCGTCACACGAAACTATGGCTACACCTTC
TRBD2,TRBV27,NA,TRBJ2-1,CASSYLAGALGNEQFF,TGTGCCAGCAGTTACCTCGCGGGAGCCCTGGGGAATGAGCAGTTCTTC
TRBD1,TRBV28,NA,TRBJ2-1,CASSQQQGARFEQFF,TGTGCCAGCAGCCAACAACAGGGGGCGCGGTTCGAGCAGTTCTTC
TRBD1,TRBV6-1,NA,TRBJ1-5,CASREQGAVSNQPQHF,TGTGCCAGCAGGGAACAGGGGGCCGTGAGCAATCAGCCCCAGCATTTT
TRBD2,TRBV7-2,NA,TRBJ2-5,CASSSAAGVETQYF,TGTGCCAGCAGCTCCGCCGCGGGGGTTGAGACCCAGTACTTC
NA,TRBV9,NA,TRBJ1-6,CASRAGGVYNSPLHF,TGTGCCAGCAGGGCTGGGGGGGTCTATAATTCACCCCTCCACTTT
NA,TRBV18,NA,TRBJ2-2,CASSPLGLSDTGELFF,TGTGCCAGCTCACCGCTAGGCTTGTCGGACACCGGGGAGCTGTTTTTT
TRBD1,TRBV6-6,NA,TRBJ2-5,CASSFQGQGAGETQYF,TGTGCCAGCAGTTTCCAGGGACAGGGGGCCGGGGAGACCCAGTACTTC
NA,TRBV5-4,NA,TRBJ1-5,CASSSQGLNQPQHF,TGTGCCAGCAGCTCGCAGGGGTTGAATCAGCCCCAGCATTTT